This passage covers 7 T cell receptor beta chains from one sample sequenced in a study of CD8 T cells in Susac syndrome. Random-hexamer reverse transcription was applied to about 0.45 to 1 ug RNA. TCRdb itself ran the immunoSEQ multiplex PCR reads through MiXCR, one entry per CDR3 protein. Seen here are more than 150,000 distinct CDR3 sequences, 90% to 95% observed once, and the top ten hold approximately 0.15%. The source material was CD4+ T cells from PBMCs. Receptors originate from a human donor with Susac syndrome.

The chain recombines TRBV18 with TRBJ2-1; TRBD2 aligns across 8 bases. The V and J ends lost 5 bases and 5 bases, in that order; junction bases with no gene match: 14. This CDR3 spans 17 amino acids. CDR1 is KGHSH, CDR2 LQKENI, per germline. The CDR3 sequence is CASSALTGGRFNNEQFF. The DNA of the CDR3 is TGTGCCAGCTCAGCCCTAACGGGGGGGCGCTTTAACAATGAGCAGTTCTTC.

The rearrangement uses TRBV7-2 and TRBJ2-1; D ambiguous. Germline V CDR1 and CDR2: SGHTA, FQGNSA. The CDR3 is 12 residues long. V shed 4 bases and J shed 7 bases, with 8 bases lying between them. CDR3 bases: TGTGCCAGCAGCTCCCCCAGGAATGAGCAGTTCTTC. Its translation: CASSSPRNEQFF. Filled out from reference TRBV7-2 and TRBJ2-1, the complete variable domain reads GAGVSQSPSNKVTEKGKDVELRCDPISGHTALYWYRQSLGQGLEFLIYFQGNSAPDKSGLPSDRFSAERTGGSVSTLTIQRTQQEDSAVYLCASSSPRNEQFFGPGTRLTVL.

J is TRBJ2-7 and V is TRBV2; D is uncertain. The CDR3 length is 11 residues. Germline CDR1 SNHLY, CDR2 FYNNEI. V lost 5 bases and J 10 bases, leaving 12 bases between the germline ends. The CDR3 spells CASSMAAGQYF. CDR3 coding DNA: TGTGCCAGCAGTATGGCAGCAGGACAGTACTTC.

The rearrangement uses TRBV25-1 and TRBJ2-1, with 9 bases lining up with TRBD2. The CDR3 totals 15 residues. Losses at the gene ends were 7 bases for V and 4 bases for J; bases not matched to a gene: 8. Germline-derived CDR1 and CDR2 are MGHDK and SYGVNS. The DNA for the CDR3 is TGTGCCAGCACCGGGACTAGCAAACGTTACAATGAGCAGTTCTTC. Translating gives CASTGTSKRYNEQFF.

The CDR3 reads CATSLGTGSEPQHF. The CDR3 DNA follows: TGTGCCACCTCCTTGGGGACTGGTTCGGAGCCCCAGCATTTT. The V and J genes are TRBV10-3 and TRBJ1-5, with D perhaps TRBD1 (5 bases). From germline, CDR1 is ENHRY and CDR2 SYGVKD. This CDR3 contains 14 residues. Between the trimmed V and J ends, which lost 10 bases and 8 bases, there was a span of 21 bases.

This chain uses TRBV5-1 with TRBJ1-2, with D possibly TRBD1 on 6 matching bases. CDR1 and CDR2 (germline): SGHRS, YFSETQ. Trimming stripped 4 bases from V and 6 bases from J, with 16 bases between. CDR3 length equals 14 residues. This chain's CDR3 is CASSRDGTTDGYTF. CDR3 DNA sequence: TGCGCCAGCAGCCGTGACGGGACAACGGATGGCTACACCTTC.

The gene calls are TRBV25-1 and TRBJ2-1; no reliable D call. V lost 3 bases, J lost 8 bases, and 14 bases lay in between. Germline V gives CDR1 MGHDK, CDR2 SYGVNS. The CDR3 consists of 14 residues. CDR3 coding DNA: TGTGCCAGCAGTGAGGCAGGTTCAAGGGATGAGCAGTTCTTC. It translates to CASSEAGSRDEQFF.